This T cell receptor (beta chain) was sequenced during a study of T cells in Graves' hyperthyroidism and ophthalmopathy. The CDR3 length is 13 residues. V was shortened by 5 bases and J by 4 bases, with 11 bases between the two germline ends. Germline assignment: CDR1 MNHNS and CDR2 SASEGT. From RNA transcripts, TCR beta CDR3 regions were amplified. The study used the HTBI primer set for a first-round RT-PCR of the TCR CDR3. TCRdb reprocessed the multiplex PCR reads with MiXCR, giving one entry per CDR3 protein. Counted here are 300,000 to 450,000 distinct CDR3 sequences, 15% occurring once; the ten biggest clones make up 32%. A lack of ophthalmopathy progression within 18 months defined stable Graves' hyperthyroidism.

Input material: blood. The chain links TRBV6-1 to TRBJ1-2; no clear D gene. This TCR derives from a woman aged 25 to 39 with Graves' hyperthyroidism. The CDR3 protein is CASSNRALYGYTF. The CDR3 DNA follows: TGTGCCAGCAGTAACCGGGCCCTCTATGGCTACACCTTC.